Presented here are 21 T cell receptor beta chains from one specimen sequenced in a study of shared clonotypes between healthy human individuals. Sequenced by immunoSEQ multiplex PCR; TCRdb stores in-frame clones only, minus some. This sample has nearly 1 million clones, with 76% found just once. Sequencing was carried out using memory CD4+ T cells sorted from blood. Subset indicated: CD45RA-negative fraction. The receptors derive from a man between 18 and 29 years old in good health.

This clone showed up just a few times. This chain joins TRBV28 and TRBJ2-6; D may correspond to TRBD1 or TRBD2 (5 bases each). CDR3 length equals 14 residues. The germline V and J ends were trimmed by 9 bases and 2 bases, with 11 bases remaining between them. CDR1 and CDR2 from the germline V gene are MDHEN and SYDVKM. The CDR3: CASYGATGANVLTF. DNA of the CDR3: TGTGCCAGTTACGGGGCTACTGGGGCCAACGTCCTGACTTTC.

The CDR3 nucleotides read TGTGCCAGCAGCCGGGAAGCGGAGGGCACAGATACGCAGTATTTT. Amino acid sequence: CASSREAEGTDTQYF. The chain combines TRBV5-4 with TRBJ2-3; D is possibly TRBD2 (5 bases). From germline, CDR1 is SGHNT and CDR2 YYREEE (reference sequence). This CDR3 is built from 15 residues. V lost 4 bases, J lost 1 base, and 13 bases lay in between.

This chain uses TRBV9 with TRBJ2-7; D might be TRBD1 (5 bases). Germline CDR1 is SGDLS and CDR2 is YYNGEE. The germline V and J ends were trimmed by 0 bases and 6 bases, with 13 bases remaining between them. The CDR3 extends over 14 amino acids. CDR3 residues: CASSVGPRESEQYF. CDR3 DNA: TGTGCCAGCAGCGTAGGACCCAGGGAAAGCGAGCAGTACTTC.

This chain connects TRBV19 to TRBJ1-2; weak D call: TRBD1 (6 bases). Trimming took 3 bases from V and 0 from J, leaving 11 bases between them. The CDR3 spans 15 residues. Germline values: CDR1 LNHDA, CDR2 SQIVND (reference sequence). The CDR3 loop is CASSITAGANYGYTF. The CDR3 DNA is TGTGCCAGTAGTATTACTGCAGGGGCTAACTATGGCTACACCTTC.

A note on this clone: The junction differs from germline at one of its ends, possibly a read error. The CDR3 nucleotides read TGTGCCAGCCGTGACGGGGAAAGGAATTCACCCCTCCACTTT. Residues: CASRDGERNSPLHF. The gene calls are TRBV25-1 and TRBJ1-6; the D is unclear. Per germline, CDR1 MGHDK and CDR2 SYGVNS. This CDR3 is 14 amino acids long.

This rearrangement joins TRBV5-1 to TRBJ2-5; 11 bases line up with TRBD2. J lost 1 base, V lost 4 bases, and 3 bases had no gene match. The length of the CDR3 is 15 residues. Looked up from germline, CDR1 is SGHRS and CDR2 is YFSETQ. The CDR3 is CASSGSGGVQETQYF. The CDR3 bases are TGCGCCAGCAGCGGTAGCGGGGGGGTCCAAGAGACCCAGTACTTC.

In regard to this clone: Other nucleotide sequences in the sample specify the same CDR3. This chain uses TRBV19 with TRBJ2-7; possible D gene TRBD1, 5 bases. The germline CDR1 and CDR2 sequences are LNHDA and SQIVND (reference sequence). Trimming took off 2 bases at V and 6 bases at J, with 5 bases between the two ends. The CDR3 has 11 residues. CDR3 in DNA: TGTGCCAGTAGTATAAGGGGCGAGCAGTACTTC. It specifies CASSIRGEQYF.

This chain joins TRBV2 and TRBJ2-5; D remains ambiguous. V gave up 4 bases and J gave up 0 bases, with 9 bases separating them. Germline loops: CDR1 SNHLY, CDR2 FYNNEI. This CDR3 region has 14 residues. CDR3 loop: CASSARANQETQYF. The CDR3 DNA sequence: TGTGCCAGCAGTGCACGGGCCAACCAAGAGACCCAGTACTTC.

The chain has TRBV5-1 and TRBJ2-3; TRBD1 might be the D (5 bases). The CDR3 loop spans 14 amino acids. V was clipped by 1 base and J by 4 bases, with 10 bases between them. Germline lookup yields CDR1 SGHRS and CDR2 YFSETQ. The CDR3 loop reads CASSLIQGSDTQYF. The CDR3 nucleotides are TGCGCCAGCAGCTTGATCCAGGGCTCAGATACGCAGTATTTT.

The CDR3 reads CAWSVLGGVGQPQHF. In DNA, the CDR3 is TGTGCCTGGAGTGTACTCGGGGGGGTGGGTCAGCCCCAGCATTTT. V gene TRBV30 combines with J gene TRBJ1-5; perhaps TRBD1 as D (5 bases). V lost 0 bases, J lost 6 bases, and 15 bases lay in between. The V gene's germline CDR1 is GTSNPN and CDR2 SVGIG (reference sequence). This CDR3 spans 15 amino acids. The variable domain in full, with the rest retrieved from reference TRBV30 and TRBJ1-5, is SQTIHQWPATLVQPVGSPLSLECTVEGTSNPNLYWYRQAAGRGLQLLFYSVGIGQISSEVPQNLSASRPQDRQFILSSKKLLLSDSGFYLCAWSVLGGVGQPQHFGDGTRLSIL.

This sequence joins TRBV6-5 and TRBJ2-3; D might be TRBD1 or TRBD2, each matching 6 bases. The CDR3 runs 15 residues. In germline, CDR1 is MNHEY, CDR2 SVGAGI. V lost 6 bases and J 4 bases, leaving 17 bases between the germline ends. The CDR3 is CASRPLGGRADTQYF. DNA for the CDR3: TGTGCCAGCAGGCCCCTTGGGGGGCGCGCAGATACGCAGTATTTT.

This clone was found a few times. J is TRBJ1-1 and V is TRBV5-6; D gene ambiguous. The V end lost 1 base, the J end lost 4 bases, and 14 bases lay between the germline ends. Germline-derived CDR1 and CDR2 are SGHDT and YYEEEE. This CDR3 is 15 amino acids long. The chain's CDR3 is CASSLRYRGGTEAFF. CDR3 nucleotide sequence: TGTGCCAGCAGCTTGAGGTATCGGGGTGGCACTGAAGCTTTCTTT.

The rearrangement uses TRBV11-2 and TRBJ2-7, with D maybe TRBD2 (6 bases). The germline V gene has CDR1 SGHAT and CDR2 FQNNGV. Trimming removed 4 bases at V and 3 bases at J, with 10 bases between. The CDR3 runs to 13 residues. CDR3 sequence reads: CASSSLAGYEQYF. CDR3 bases: TGTGCCAGCAGCTCACTAGCAGGCTACGAGCAGTACTTC.

The chain carries TRBV5-1 and TRBJ1-2; D gene uncertain. CDR1 and CDR2 (germline): SGHRS, YFSETQ. This CDR3 contains 16 residues. V was pared by 0 bases and J by 7 bases, with 19 bases between. The CDR3 loop is CASSLDATRGIGGYTF. The CDR3 DNA reads as TGCGCCAGCAGCTTGGATGCAACCCGGGGAATTGGTGGCTACACCTTC.

On this clone itself: The sample contains more than one DNA sequence encoding this CDR3. The V call is TRBV5-6, the J call TRBJ1-1; 11 bases line up with TRBD1. Germline V gene data show CDR1 as SGHDT and CDR2 as YYEEEE. Germline trimming cut 4 bases from V and 5 bases from J; bases unmatched to any gene: 7. The CDR3 length is 15 residues. The CDR3 sequence is CASSPGQGAWTEAFF. The CDR3 nucleotides read TGTGCCAGCAGCCCAGGACAGGGGGCGTGGACTGAAGCTTTCTTT.

This sequence joins TRBV6-5 and TRBJ1-6; D is uncertain. CDR3 length: 12 amino acids. Germline lookup yields CDR1 MNHEY and CDR2 SVGAGI. V was cut by 6 bases and J by 6 bases, with 6 bases left in between. CDR3 amino acids: CASSRRNSPLHF. The CDR3 DNA follows: TGTGCCAGCAGCCGCCGTAATTCACCCCTCCACTTT.

The V gene is TRBV14, the J gene TRBJ2-7; D remains unclear. Germline V gives CDR1 SGHDN, CDR2 FVKESK. There are 12 residues in the CDR3. The V and J ends lost 1 base and 10 bases respectively, with 11 bases between them. Here the CDR3 reads CASSQVSRIQYF. The CDR3 DNA reads as TGTGCCAGCAGCCAAGTTTCCCGAATACAGTACTTC.

With respect to this clone: Within the sample, other DNA sequences also encode this same CDR3. The V call is TRBV15, the J call TRBJ2-2; no firm D call. Trimming took 3 bases from V and 5 from J, leaving 4 bases between them. Germline-derived CDR1 and CDR2 are LNHNV and YYDKDF (reference sequence). The CDR3 loop spans 12 amino acids. The CDR3 sequence is CATSRYTGELFF. Written as DNA, the CDR3 is TGTGCCACCAGCAGGTATACCGGGGAGCTGTTTTTT. The variable domain in full, completed from reference TRBV15 and TRBJ2-2, reads DAMVIQNPRYQVTQFGKPVTLSCSQTLNHNVMYWYQQKSSQAPKLLFHYYDKDFNNEADTPDNFQSRRPNTSFCFLDIRSPGLGDTAMYLCATSRYTGELFFGEGSRLTVL.

This clone showed up just once. The chain couples TRBV5-1 to TRBJ1-2, with D possibly being TRBD1 (5 bases). The germline V gene has CDR1 SGHRS and CDR2 YFSETQ. V lost 0 bases and J 4 bases, leaving 10 bases between the germline ends. The CDR3 is 14 amino acids. CDR3 protein: CASSLGQSSYGYTF. The CDR3 nucleotides read TGCGCCAGCAGCTTGGGACAGTCGTCCTATGGCTACACCTTC.

The chain links TRBV5-4 to TRBJ1-1, with 9 bases matching TRBD1. The ends lost 0 bases at V and 1 base at J; junction bases unmatched: 7. The germline gives CDR1 SGHNT, CDR2 YYREEE (reference sequence). This CDR3 contains 17 residues. The CDR3 loop is CASSLDRGQGGNTEAFF. DNA for the CDR3: TGTGCCAGCAGCTTGGACAGGGGGCAGGGAGGGAACACTGAAGCTTTCTTT.

J is TRBJ1-5 and V is TRBV13; TRBD1 is a possible D gene (5 bases). This CDR3 contains 13 residues. Germline values: CDR1 PRHDT, CDR2 FYEKMQ (reference sequence). V lost 1 base and J 4 bases, leaving 5 bases between the germline ends. This CDR3 reads CASSLDRNQPQHF. For the CDR3, the DNA is TGTGCCAGCAGCTTAGACAGGAATCAGCCCCAGCATTTT.